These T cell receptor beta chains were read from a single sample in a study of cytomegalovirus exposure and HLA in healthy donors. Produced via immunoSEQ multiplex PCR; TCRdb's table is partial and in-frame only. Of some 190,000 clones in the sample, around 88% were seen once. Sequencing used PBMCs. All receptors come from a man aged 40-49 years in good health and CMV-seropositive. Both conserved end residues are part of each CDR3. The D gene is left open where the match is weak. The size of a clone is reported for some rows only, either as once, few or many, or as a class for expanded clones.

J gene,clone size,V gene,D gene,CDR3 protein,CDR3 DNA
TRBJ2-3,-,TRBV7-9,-,CASSLGLSTDTQYF,TGTGCCAGCAGCTTAGGTCTCTCCACAGATACGCAGTATTTT
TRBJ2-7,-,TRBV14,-,CASSPGLGGFYEQYF,TGTGCCAGCAGCCCAGGACTTGGGGGCTTCTACGAGCAGTACTTC
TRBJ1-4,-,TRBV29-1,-,CSVGHEKLFF,TGCAGCGTTGGGCATGAAAAACTGTTTTTT
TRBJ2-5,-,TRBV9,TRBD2,CASSGGLAETQYF,TGTGCCAGCAGCGGGGGACTAGCGGAGACCCAGTACTTC
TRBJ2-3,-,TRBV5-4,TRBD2,CASSSKLAGVDTQYF,TGTGCCAGCAGCTCCAAACTAGCGGGAGTAGATACGCAGTATTTT
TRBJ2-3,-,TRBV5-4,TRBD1,CASSLATGGTDTQYF,TGTGCCAGCAGCTTGGCGACAGGGGGCACAGATACGCAGTATTTT
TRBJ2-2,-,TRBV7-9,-,CASSRGHVYGELFF,TGTGCCAGCAGTCGCGGACATGTCTACGGGGAGCTGTTTTTT
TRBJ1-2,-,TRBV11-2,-,CASSPGVGNGYTF,TGTGCCAGCAGCCCAGGGGTAGGGAATGGCTACACCTTC
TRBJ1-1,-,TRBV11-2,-,CASSLGGRDTEAFF,TGTGCCAGCAGCTTAGGAGGCCGGGACACTGAAGCTTTCTTT
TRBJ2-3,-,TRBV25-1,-,CASSASAQYPHTQYF,TGTGCCAGCAGTGCCAGCGCCCAATACCCACATACGCAGTATTTT
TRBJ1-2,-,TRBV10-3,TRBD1,CAISESGAGTGGNYGYTF,TGTGCCATCAGTGAGTCGGGGGCCGGGACAGGGGGTAACTATGGCTACACCTTC
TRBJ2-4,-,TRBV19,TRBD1,CASSTGTSKNIQYF,TGTGCCAGTTCGACAGGGACCTCCAAAAACATTCAGTACTTC
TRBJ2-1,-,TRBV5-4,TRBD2,CASSLSGRGGANEQFF,TGTGCCAGCAGCTTGTCTGGTCGGGGGGGGGCGAATGAGCAGTTCTTC
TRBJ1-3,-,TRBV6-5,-,CASSYSGTTGNTIYF,TGTGCCAGCAGTTATAGCGGGACAACTGGAAACACCATATATTTT
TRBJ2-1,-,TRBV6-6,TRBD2,CASRPTSGTNNEQFF,TGTGCCAGCAGGCCCACTAGCGGGACCAACAATGAGCAGTTCTTC
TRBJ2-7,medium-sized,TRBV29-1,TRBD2,CSVASGLPYEQYF,TGCAGCGTGGCTAGCGGGCTTCCCTACGAGCAGTACTTC
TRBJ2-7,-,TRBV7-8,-,CASSLVGGPGEQYF,TGTGCCAGCAGCTTAGTGGGGGGGCCGGGGGAGCAGTACTTC
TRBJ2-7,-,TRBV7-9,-,CASSLAGVFYEQYF,TGTGCCAGCAGCTTAGCGGGAGTGTTCTACGAGCAGTACTTC
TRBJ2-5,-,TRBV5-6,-,CASSPGQPWETQYF,TGTGCCAGCAGCCCCGGACAGCCGTGGGAGACCCAGTACTTC
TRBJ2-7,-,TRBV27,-,CASSLLSSYEQYF,TGTGCCAGCAGTTTATTATCCTCCTACGAGCAGTACTTC
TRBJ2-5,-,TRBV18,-,CASSPPSRVETQYF,TGTGCCAGCTCACCACCGTCCAGGGTGGAGACCCAGTACTTC
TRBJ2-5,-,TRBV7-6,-,CASSSAGEGETQYF,TGTGCCAGCAGCTCCGCAGGGGAGGGGGAGACCCAGTACTTC
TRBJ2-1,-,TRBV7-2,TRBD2,CASSLKRVRASGILHEQFF,TGTGCCAGCAGCTTAAAGAGAGTAAGGGCTAGCGGGATCTTGCATGAGCAGTTCTTC
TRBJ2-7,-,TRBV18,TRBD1,CASSIRVAETGSEQYF,TGTGCCAGCTCAATTAGAGTGGCCGAGACAGGGAGCGAGCAGTACTTC
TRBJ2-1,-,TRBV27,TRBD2,CASSLGEGGPLFGNEQFF,TGTGCCAGCAGTTTAGGTGAGGGAGGGCCGTTGTTTGGGAATGAGCAGTTCTTC
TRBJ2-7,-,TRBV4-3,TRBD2,CASSLRTSGSYEQYF,TGCGCCAGCAGCTTACGGACTAGCGGGAGCTACGAGCAGTACTTC
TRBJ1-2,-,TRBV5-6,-,CASSLALGANYGYTF,TGTGCCAGCAGCTTGGCTTTAGGGGCTAACTATGGCTACACCTTC
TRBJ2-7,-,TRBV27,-,CASSFVTGAKSYEQYF,TGTGCCAGCAGCTTCGTAACAGGAGCAAAGTCCTACGAGCAGTACTTC
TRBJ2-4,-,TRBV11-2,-,CASSLAQGLNIQYF,TGTGCCAGCAGCTTAGCTCAGGGCCTAAACATTCAGTACTTC
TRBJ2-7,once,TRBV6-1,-,CASSRDLSLGEQYF,TGTGCCAGCAGTCGGGACTTGTCCTTGGGCGAGCAGTACTTC
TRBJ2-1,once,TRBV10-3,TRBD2,CAIRDGTSGSDEQFF,TGTGCCATCAGGGACGGGACTAGCGGGAGCGATGAGCAGTTCTTC
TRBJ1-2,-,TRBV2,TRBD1,CASSTGTGVNYGYTF,TGTGCCAGCAGCACCGGGACAGGGGTTAACTATGGCTACACCTTC
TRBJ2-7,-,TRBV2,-,CASSPALGSPEQYF,TGTGCCAGCAGTCCAGCGCTCGGCAGCCCCGAGCAGTACTTC
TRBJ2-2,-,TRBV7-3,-,CASSLTSTGELFF,TGTGCCAGCAGCCTGACTAGTACCGGGGAGCTGTTTTTT
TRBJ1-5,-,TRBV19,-,CASHRGSSNQPQHF,TGTGCCAGCCATAGGGGCAGCAGCAATCAGCCCCAGCATTTT
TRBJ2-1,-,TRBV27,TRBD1,CASSSRDRSYNEQFF,TGTGCCAGCAGTTCACGGGACAGGTCATACAATGAGCAGTTCTTC
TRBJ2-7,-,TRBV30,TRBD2,CAWKPSGTYEQYF,TGTGCCTGGAAGCCTAGCGGGACCTACGAGCAGTACTTC
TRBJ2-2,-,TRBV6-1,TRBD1,CASSVHRGETGELFF,TGTGCCAGCAGTGTTCACAGGGGCGAGACCGGGGAGCTGTTTTTT
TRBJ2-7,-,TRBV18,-,CASSIGSLYEQYF,TGTGCCAGCTCAATCGGTTCCCTCTACGAGCAGTACTTC
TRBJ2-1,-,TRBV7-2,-,CASSLSRYNEQFF,TGTGCCAGCAGCTTATCCAGGTACAATGAGCAGTTCTTC
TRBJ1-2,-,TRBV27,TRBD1,CASSSNPPGQRFYGYTF,TGTGCCAGCAGTTCCAATCCGCCGGGACAGAGATTCTATGGCTACACCTTC
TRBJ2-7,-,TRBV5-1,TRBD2,CASSLEASGGFGYEQYF,TGCGCCAGCAGCTTGGAGGCTAGCGGGGGGTTCGGATACGAGCAGTACTTC
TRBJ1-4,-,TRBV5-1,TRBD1,CASSDGTGEEKLFF,TGCGCCAGCAGCGACGGGACAGGGGAGGAAAAACTGTTTTTT
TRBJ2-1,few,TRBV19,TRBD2,CATGLAVSYNEQFF,TGTGCCACGGGACTAGCGGTCTCCTACAATGAGCAGTTCTTC
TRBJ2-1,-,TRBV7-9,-,CASSPPREQFF,TGTGCCAGCAGCCCTCCACGGGAGCAGTTCTTC
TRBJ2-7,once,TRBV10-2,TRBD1,CASIPGTGSEEVHEQYF,TGCGCCAGCATCCCCGGGACAGGGTCCGAGGAAGTGCACGAGCAGTACTTC
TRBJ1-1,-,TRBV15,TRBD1,CATSRGQKNTEVFF,TGTGCCACCAGCAGGGGACAGAAGAACACTGAAGTTTTCTTT
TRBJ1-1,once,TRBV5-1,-,CASSDPGGRTEAFF,TGCGCCAGCAGCGACCCCGGAGGCCGAACTGAAGCTTTCTTT
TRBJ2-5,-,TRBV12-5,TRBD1,CASGRRDSQETQYF,TGTGCTAGTGGCCGTCGGGACAGCCAAGAGACCCAGTACTTC
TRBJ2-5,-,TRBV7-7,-,CASSLGAGRVQETQYF,TGTGCTAGCAGCTTAGGGGCCGGGAGAGTGCAAGAGACCCAGTACTTC
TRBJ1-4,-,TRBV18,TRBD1,CASSPYQAGGRNEKLFF,TGTGCCAGCTCACCTTACCAGGCAGGGGGGAGGAATGAAAAACTGTTTTTT
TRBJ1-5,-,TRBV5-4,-,CASSLGGGESNQPQHF,TGTGCCAGCAGCTTGGGCGGGGGCGAGAGCAATCAGCCCCAGCATTTT
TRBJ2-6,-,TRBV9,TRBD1,CASSVTGAGANGLTF,TGTGCCAGCAGCGTGACAGGGGCTGGGGCCAACGGCCTGACTTTC
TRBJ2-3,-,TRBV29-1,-,CSVESGGWRTDTQYF,TGCAGCGTTGAATCCGGGGGTTGGCGCACAGATACGCAGTATTTT
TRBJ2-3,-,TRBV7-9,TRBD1,CASSPTGGEMDTQYF,TGTGCCAGCAGCCCAACAGGGGGCGAGATGGATACGCAGTATTTT
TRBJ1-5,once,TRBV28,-,CASSPLGGVGGNQPQHF,TGTGCCAGCAGTCCCCTTGGGGGGGTAGGGGGCAATCAGCCCCAGCATTTT
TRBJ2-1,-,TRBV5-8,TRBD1,CASSLVTGWAGEQFF,TGTGCCAGCAGCTTGGTGACAGGGTGGGCGGGTGAGCAGTTCTTC
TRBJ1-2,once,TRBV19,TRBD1,CASPKVRGQYYGYTF,TGTGCCAGTCCCAAGGTGAGGGGGCAGTACTATGGCTACACCTTC
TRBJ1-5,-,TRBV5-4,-,CASSSGGGTSNQPQHF,TGTGCCAGCAGCTCGGGGGGCGGGACCAGCAATCAGCCCCAGCATTTT
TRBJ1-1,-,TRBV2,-,CASRTGRNTEAFF,TGTGCCAGCAGAACAGGCAGGAACACTGAAGCTTTCTTT